Shown below are 20 T cell receptor beta chains from a single sample sequenced in a study of CXCR3-negative and CXCR3-positive naive CD8 T cells (dated 2019 in TCRdb). Sequencing was performed on a NextSeq 550. The Human TCR Profiling Kit (MiLaboratory) was used to prepare UMI-labeled 5' RACE TRB cDNA libraries. Following TCRdb reprocessing, every CDR3 protein sequence forms one entry, and DNA is not provided. This sample's listing comprises about 120,000 distinct CDR3 sequences. Approximately 0.36% of the sample comes from the top ten. These receptors have no known antigen. Study-wide conclusions, independent of this receptor: Compared with CXCR3-negative naive cells, CXCR3-positive naive cells had TRB CDR3s with higher hydrophobicity (lower Kidera factor 4), lower energy, and higher strength and volume indices.

The sequenced material came from naive CXCR3+ CD8+ T cells from blood. According to the study, the label for this sample's cell subset or site signals: CD45RO-CCR7+CD27+CD95- naive CD8+ T cells expressing CXCR3 (TNR3+). All receptors come from a human donor in good health. Some clones in this sample may be carry-over from other donors' samples.

J is TRBJ2-7 and V is TRBV7-9. Per the germline V gene, CDR1 is SEHNR and CDR2 is FQNEAQ (reference sequence). There are 12 residues in the CDR3. CDR3 loop: CASSLSDYEQYF.

CDR3 in amino acids: CASSLLDRSSTDTQYF. The chain uses TRBV7-6 and TRBJ2-3; TCRdb lists TRBD1, though no DNA is available to test this call. CDR3 size: 16 residues. The germline CDR1 and CDR2 sequences are SGHVS and FNYEAQ.

This chain links TRBV14 with TRBJ2-3. Germline CDR1 is SGHDN and CDR2 is FVKESK. The CDR3 covers 12 residues. CDR3 protein: CASSPFWDTQYF.

This sequence joins TRBV7-9 and TRBJ1-1. CDR3 length: 11 amino acids. The germline V gene has CDR1 SEHNR and CDR2 FQNEAQ (reference sequence). CDR3 protein: CASSLMTEAFF.

The gene calls are TRBV27 and TRBJ2-7. Germline V CDR1 and CDR2: MNHEY, SMNVEV (reference sequence). This CDR3 spans 13 amino acids. CDR3 protein: CASRSGGPHEQYF.

This CDR3 is CASSIGTRYGRSAYEQYF. The chain uses TRBV19 and TRBJ2-7; the TCRdb D gene call, TRBD2, has no DNA to confirm it. Germline values: CDR1 LNHDA, CDR2 SQIVND (reference sequence). This CDR3 contains 18 residues.

The rearrangement joins TRBV5-1 to TRBJ2-1; TCRdb indicates TRBD2, and absent DNA this call remains unverified. The CDR3 consists of 15 residues. Germline loops: CDR1 SGHRS, CDR2 YFSETQ. CDR3 loop: CASSFGTSATNEQFF.

J is TRBJ2-2 and V is TRBV29-1; TCRdb picks TRBD1, but there is no DNA to check that call. This CDR3 spans 14 amino acids. Germline loops: CDR1 SQVTM, CDR2 ANQGSEA. The CDR3 sequence: CSVERTGRRGELFF.

The chain links TRBV15 to TRBJ2-1; TCRdb picks TRBD1, but there is no DNA to check that call. The CDR3 sequence is 17 residues long. CDR1 is LNHNV and CDR2 is YYDKDF in the germline V gene (reference sequence). The CDR3 here is CATSREASGGFYNEQFF.

The rearrangement links TRBV6-5 to TRBJ2-7. The length of the CDR3 is 14 residues. Germline lookup yields CDR1 MNHEY and CDR2 SVGAGI. CDR3 sequence: CASSYVSRYHEQYF.

V is TRBV7-9 and J is TRBJ1-2; TCRdb's D call, TRBD1, is unchecked because there is no DNA. This CDR3 spans 17 amino acids. Germline V gene data show CDR1 as SEHNR and CDR2 as FQNEAQ (reference sequence). The CDR3 sequence: CASSLGPRTGGYYGYTF.

The rearrangement uses TRBV20-1 and TRBJ2-7. The CDR3 totals 12 residues. Germline assignment: CDR1 DFQATT and CDR2 SNEGSKA (reference sequence). This CDR3 reads CSAKTPRYEQYF.

V usage is TRBV6-2 or TRBV6-3 and J usage is TRBJ1-2. CDR3 length: 14 residues. CDR1 and CDR2 from the germline V gene are MNHEY and SVGEGT. The CDR3 here is CASSYGQQTYGYTF.

The V gene is TRBV5-1, the J gene TRBJ2-7. Germline CDR1 reads SGHRS; CDR2 reads YFSETQ. The CDR3 length is 15 residues. Here the CDR3 reads CASSLWVASSYEQYF.

V is TRBV6-6 and J is TRBJ2-7; with no DNA, the TCRdb D assignment of TRBD1 cannot be verified. Germline CDR1 reads MNHNY; CDR2 reads SVGAGI (reference sequence). The CDR3 consists of 15 residues. The CDR3 sequence: CASSYDSQNGYEQYF.

The gene calls are TRBV20-1 and TRBJ2-7; TCRdb proposes TRBD1, but this gene call is untestable without DNA. This CDR3 is 14 amino acids long. From germline, CDR1 is DFQATT and CDR2 SNEGSKA (reference sequence). This chain's CDR3 is CSARPGTGVAEQYF.

The rearrangement links TRBV29-1 to TRBJ2-6. The CDR3 is made up of 12 amino acids. Germline V gene data show CDR1 as SQVTM and CDR2 as ANQGSEA. The CDR3 spells CSVETETNVLTF.

The chain links TRBV7-2 to TRBJ2-1; the TRBD1 assignment by TCRdb is unverifiable without DNA. Germline V CDR1 and CDR2: SGHTA, FQGNSA. The length of the CDR3 is 17 residues. The chain's CDR3 is CASSLVSWGDAYNEQFF.

The chain recombines TRBV5-1 with TRBJ2-1; TCRdb gives TRBD1 as the D gene, but with no DNA this cannot be confirmed. This CDR3 spans 16 amino acids. The V gene's germline CDR1 is SGHRS and CDR2 YFSETQ. The CDR3 loop reads CASSLFRDMPYNEQFF.

The chain recombines TRBV20-1 with TRBJ2-7; TCRdb outputs TRBD1, but without DNA this stays unchecked. Germline V gene lookup returns CDR1 DFQATT and CDR2 SNEGSKA (reference sequence). This CDR3 has 15 amino acids. The CDR3 is CSARGLGRGLHEQYF.